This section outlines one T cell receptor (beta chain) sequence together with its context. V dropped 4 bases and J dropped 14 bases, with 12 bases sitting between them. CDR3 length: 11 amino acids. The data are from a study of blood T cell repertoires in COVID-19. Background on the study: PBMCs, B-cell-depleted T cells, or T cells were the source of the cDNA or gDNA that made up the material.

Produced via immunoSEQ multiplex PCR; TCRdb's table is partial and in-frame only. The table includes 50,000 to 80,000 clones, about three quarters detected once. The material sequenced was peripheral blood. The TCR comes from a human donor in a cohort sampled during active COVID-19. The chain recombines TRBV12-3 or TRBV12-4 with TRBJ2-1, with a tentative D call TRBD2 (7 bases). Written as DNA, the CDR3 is TGTGCCAGCAGTTATCGGGGGGCCGAGTTCTTC. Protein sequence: CASSYRGAEFF.